The source of this T cell receptor (beta chain) is a study of shared clonotypes between healthy human individuals. The CDR3 extends over 13 amino acids. V shed 7 bases and J shed 6 bases, with 13 bases lying between them. The germline gives CDR1 MNHEY, CDR2 SMNVEV (reference sequence). TCRdb's table, derived via immunoSEQ multiplex PCR, lists solely in-frame clones and lacks some. This sample has approximately 2,200,000 clones, with 85% to 95% found just once. Positively selected for CCR7, the CD45RO-negative cells used as naive CD8 cells excluded terminally differentiated effector memory CD45RA+ cells. About this clone itself: The same CDR3 can be traced to other DNA sequences in this sample.

The clonotype comes from a man aged 18 to 35 in good health. Some clones in this sample may be carry-over from other donors' samples. The chain uses TRBV27 and TRBJ1-5; D uncertain. The source material was naive CD8+ T cells from PBMCs. The CDR3 spells CASTPRSGQPQHF. The CDR3 DNA reads as TGTGCCAGCACACCGAGGTCGGGTCAGCCCCAGCATTTT.